This T cell receptor (beta chain) derives from a study of T cells after yellow fever vaccination. TCRdb passed the 5' RACE reads through MiXCR, listing each CDR3 protein once. The sample comprises under 500,000 distinct CDR3 sequences, around 20% of which are singletons, and around 17% rests with the top ten. This clonotype was seen more than once but under ten times. The sequence was obtained from a man younger than 35 who received the YFV17D yellow fever vaccine. This specimen consisted of PBMCs, obtained before the yellow fever booster vaccination.

CDR3 DNA sequence: TGTGCCAGCAGCTTATCGGTCTACGAGCAGTACTTC. Encoded protein: CASSLSVYEQYF. The chain couples TRBV7-2 to TRBJ2-7; no clear D gene. Per germline, CDR1 SGHTA and CDR2 FQGNSA. This CDR3 is 12 amino acids long. Between the trimmed V and J ends, which lost 2 bases and 3 bases, there was a span of 5 bases.